This paragraph covers one T cell receptor (beta chain) sequence. This clonotype appeared many times. Its cognate antigen has yet to be identified. Per-nucleotide qualities are absent, and no much larger clonotype sits a single base away. V sheds 3 bases and J sheds 8 bases, leaving 10 bases between their ends. For CDR1 and CDR2, the germline V gene (reference sequence) lists SEHNR and FQNEAQ. The CDR3 runs 12 amino acids, cysteine and phenylalanine included. Of the read, only the CDR3 DNA is kept; its 36 bases are in frame from base 1. This specimen comes from a study of low-dose radiotherapy and immunotherapy resistance in tumors (dated by TCRdb to 2021 to 2024). Looking at the study overall: In Cohort 1, 0.5 Gy per fraction was delivered every 2 weeks, and a total PTV dose of 6.5 Gy was prescribed. In Cohort 2, 1 Gy per fraction was delivered every two weeks, for a total of 13 Gy over 26 weeks. Patients were given nivolumab as a 240 mg flat dose every two weeks and ipilimumab at 1 mg/kg every six weeks, with both drugs delivered intravenously. Cyclophosphamide 200 mg/m2 was administered intravenously every two weeks, one day before each radiation and immunotherapy administration. Aspirin 300 mg was taken orally once daily by patients for four cycles, starting on cycle 1 day 1. Trial participants were not randomized into treatment groups. Eight patients were included in the translational analysis, namely three from the first dose cohort plus the first five from the second dose cohort.

Sequencing instrument: Illumina HiSeq 2500. To make first-strand cDNA, Superscript III was used along with a set of TRAV- and TRBV-specific primers so that both the TCRalpha and TCRbeta chains were covered. A roughly 20-cycle PCR with Phusion amplified the TCRs, pairing a constant-region primer with the adapter that was attached to the V primers. The MessageAmp II aRNA Amplification Kit was used to amplify the isolated mRNA, with in vitro transcription run for less than 20 hours at 37 degrees C. The Dynabeads mRNA DIRECT Purification Kit was used to isolate the mRNA for TCR sequencing. Indexed Illumina adapters were added in a second roughly 26-cycle Phusion PCR, and the resulting products were purified with AMPure XP beads. Turning to the authors' computational methods: Using custom Perl scripts, TCR sequences that encoded the same protein were pooled, out-of-frame sequences were dropped, and the abundance of each clonotype was calculated. TCR sequences supported by only a single read were excluded from analysis. Shannon entropy, Gini index, clonality, richness, and the frequency of TCRs shared between repertoires were included as repertoire metrics. The public reads were reprocessed in TCRdb via fastp at Q25 and MiXCR, keeping in-frame beta chains. One record per CDR3 amino acid sequence lists the most common genes and DNA. These V and J calls rely on TCRdb rather than the paper's analysis. The sample yields about 91,000 distinct CDR3 sequences; around 20% were counted once. The ten biggest clones cover 9.5% to 15% of the sample.

Reading the label with the study, this specimen's time point is: after trial treatment. The treatment or condition label, as the study defines it: LDRT plus nivolumab, ipilimumab, low-dose cyclophosphamide and aspirin (RACIN trial). Donors were enrolled in RACIN, a single-arm phase I dose-escalation trial combining nivolumab, ipilimumab, aspirin, low-dose cyclophosphamide and low-dose radiotherapy. Patients with advanced, TIL-negative solid tumors were considered eligible. The sample here was PBMCs, taken after low-dose radiotherapy plus immunotherapy. The clonotype originates from a female donor with ovarian cancer. The chain is made from TRBV7-9 and TRBJ1-2; no D gene can be assigned with confidence. The DNA reads TGTGCCAGCAGCTTTAGGGATCTCGGCTACACCTTC. It is translated as CASSFRDLGYTF.